This T cell receptor beta chain was recovered during a study of molecular identifiers for immune sequencing clone quantification. V gave up 6 bases and J gave up 5 bases, with 20 bases separating them. This CDR3 spans 16 amino acids. Germline V gives CDR1 MNHEY, CDR2 SVGAGI. Generation of bulk TCR libraries relied on previously described methods and listed TCR primers. TCRdb re-derived calls from the PCR reads in MiXCR, one entry per CDR3 protein. The table includes some 89,000 distinct CDR3 sequences, 24% detected once. As for this clonotype: Its antigen remains unidentified.

Findings of the study overall: Effector cells kept over 98% of their molecules in clones above 20 RNA copies, while naive cells kept under 1% there.

The V and J genes are TRBV6-5 and TRBJ2-1; the D gene is possibly TRBD2 (6 bases). Sequencing was done on a sample of naive CD8+ T cells from blood, with Jurkat cell RNA spiked in. Subset described: FACS-sorted CD8+CD4-CCR7+CD45RA+ naive T cells. The source is a human donor in good health. Some libraries in this study had Jurkat cell RNA spiked in. CDR3 DNA: TGTGCCAGCAGCCCATCATCCGGGACTTCGGACAATGAGCAGTTCTTC. Translation gives CASSPSSGTSDNEQFF.